The next 28 T cell receptor beta chains were all read from a single sample in a study of shared clonotypes between healthy human individuals. Measured with immunoSEQ multiplex PCR; TCRdb has only the in-frame clones, and not every one. The table records about 2 million clones, 90% to 95% of them present only once. Material: naive CD4+ T cells sorted from blood. Subset in this sample: CD45RA+ positively selected. All receptors derive from a man between 18 and 29 years old in good health.

The CDR3 DNA follows: TGTGCCAGTAGTATGGGTGTGACTCAGCCCCAGCATTTT. This sequence encodes CASSMGVTQPQHF. The genes are TRBV19 and TRBJ1-5; D remains ambiguous. Germline V lookup: CDR1 LNHDA, CDR2 SQIVND (reference sequence). The CDR3 spans 13 residues. Trimming stripped 3 bases from V and 6 bases from J, with 9 bases between. Combining the CDR3 with reference TRBV19 and TRBJ1-5 gives the whole variable domain DGGITQSPKYLFRKEGQNVTLSCEQNLNHDAMYWYRQDPGQGLRLIYYSQIVNDFQKGDIAEGYSVSREKKESFPLTVTSAQKNPTAFYLCASSMGVTQPQHFGDGTRLSIL.

V is TRBV19 and J is TRBJ2-7; the D is unclear. Germline loops: CDR1 LNHDA, CDR2 SQIVND (reference sequence). V was shortened by 10 bases and J by 1 base, with 17 bases between the two germline ends. CDR3 length equals 14 residues. The CDR3 spells CATTPNSLSYEQYF. The CDR3 coding sequence is TGTGCCACCACCCCGAACAGCCTATCCTACGAGCAGTACTTC.

The rearrangement joins TRBV5-1 to TRBJ2-7; 9 nucleotides align to TRBD1. The CDR3 consists of 15 residues. Looked up from germline, CDR1 is SGHRS and CDR2 is YFSETQ. V lost 4 bases and J lost 3; bases outside the gene matches: 8. As DNA, the CDR3 is TGCGCCAGCAGCAACGCCGGGACAGGGCTCTACGAGCAGTACTTC. Protein product: CASSNAGTGLYEQYF.

The gene calls are TRBV11-2 and TRBJ2-7, with 10 bases fitting TRBD2. The J call could be wrong; TRBJ2-5 is a better fit for the DNA end. This CDR3 contains 15 residues. Looked up from germline, CDR1 is SGHAT and CDR2 is FQNNGV. DNA for the CDR3: TGTGCCAGCAGCTTAAGCGGGGGGGTCCAAGAGACCCAGTACTTC. Translation: CASSLSGGVQETQYF.

The rearrangement uses TRBV7-8 and TRBJ2-7, with 7 nucleotides matching TRBD2. The V gene's germline CDR1 is SGHVS and CDR2 FQNEAQ. The CDR3 runs to 15 residues. V lost 1 base, J lost 2 bases, and 5 bases stayed unmatched. In DNA, the CDR3 is TGTGCCAGCAGCTTAGAACTTGGGGGGGCCTACGAGCAGTACTTC. As protein: CASSLELGGAYEQYF.

As DNA, the CDR3 is TGTGCCAGTAGCCGACTAGCGGTCACAGATACGCAGTATTTT. This translates into CASSRLAVTDTQYF. The V gene is TRBV19, the J gene TRBJ2-3, with TRBD2 matching over 9 bases. Trimming at V came to 6 bases and at J to 2 bases, leaving 3 bases not matched to a gene. The germline V gene has CDR1 LNHDA and CDR2 SQIVND (reference sequence). The CDR3 length is 14 residues.

The gene calls are TRBV11-2 and TRBJ2-2; D is uncertain. V was cut by 8 bases and J by 4 bases, with 11 bases left in between. The CDR3 spans 13 residues. Per the germline V gene, CDR1 is SGHAT and CDR2 is FQNNGV. Here the CDR3 DNA reads TGTGCCAGCGAGGCGCAGAGCACCGGGGAGCTGTTTTTT. Amino acid sequence: CASEAQSTGELFF.

The V gene is TRBV7-9, the J gene TRBJ2-1, with 7 nucleotides matching TRBD1. Germline values: CDR1 SEHNR, CDR2 FQNEAQ (reference sequence). The CDR3 covers 17 residues. The ends lost 6 bases at V and 4 bases at J; junction bases unmatched: 15. In DNA, the CDR3 is TGTGCCAGCAGTCCCGAGGGGGCTGCCTATGTTTACAATGAGCAGTTCTTC. It encodes CASSPEGAAYVYNEQFF.

This rearrangement joins TRBV5-1 to TRBJ2-3; D unresolved. This CDR3 has 12 amino acids. CDR1 is SGHRS and CDR2 is YFSETQ in the germline V gene. V lost 7 bases to trimming and J lost 2 bases, with 8 bases between them. The chain's CDR3 is CASRFTTDTQYF. For the CDR3, the DNA is TGCGCCAGCCGATTTACCACAGATACGCAGTATTTT.

As for this clone: Additional DNA sequences in this sample encode the identical CDR3. The CDR3: CAWSVPLAGGLETQYF. The DNA of the CDR3 is TGTGCCTGGAGTGTCCCCCTAGCGGGGGGGCTGGAGACCCAGTACTTC. The chain uses TRBV30 and TRBJ2-5; 12 bases are shared with TRBD2. V shed 0 bases, J shed 5 bases, and the junction held 7 bases outside the gene matches. Germline CDR1 reads GTSNPN; CDR2 reads SVGIG (reference sequence). The length of the CDR3 is 16 residues.

This chain links TRBV9 with TRBJ2-1; TRBD2 matches at 7 bases. Looked up from germline, CDR1 is SGDLS and CDR2 is YYNGEE. The CDR3 runs 17 residues. V lost 0 bases, J lost 3 bases, and 9 bases stayed unmatched. DNA for the CDR3: TGTGCCAGCAGCGTAGATCTCCCCGGGGGGTTCTACAATGAGCAGTTCTTC. Translation gives CASSVDLPGGFYNEQFF.

The chain links TRBV7-9 to TRBJ2-3; D is possibly TRBD1 or TRBD2 (5 bases each). This CDR3 comprises 13 residues. V gave up 2 bases and J gave up 5 bases, with 8 bases separating them. Germline V gives CDR1 SEHNR, CDR2 FQNEAQ (reference sequence). In DNA form, the CDR3 reads TGTGCCAGCAGCTTACTGGGGGTAGATACGCAGTATTTT. Translating gives CASSLLGVDTQYF.

This chain joins TRBV5-1 and TRBJ1-4; D is unresolved. Trimming left V 4 bases short and J 8 bases short, with 9 bases between. Germline values: CDR1 SGHRS, CDR2 YFSETQ. The CDR3 has 12 amino acids. The CDR3 is CASSRGMEKLFF. In nucleotides, the CDR3 is TGCGCCAGCAGCCGAGGAATGGAAAAACTGTTTTTT.

The genes are TRBV4-1 and TRBJ1-1; perhaps TRBD1 as D (5 bases). The CDR3 has 11 amino acids. CDR1 is MGHRA, CDR2 YSYEKL, per germline. With 1 base removed from V and 10 bases from J, the gap between germline ends came to 7 bases. This CDR3 reads CASSQGQGAFF. DNA of the CDR3: TGCGCCAGCAGCCAAGGCCAGGGAGCTTTCTTT.

The chain is built from TRBV9 and TRBJ2-5; either TRBD1 or TRBD2 may supply D (5 bases each). Germline V gene lookup returns CDR1 SGDLS and CDR2 YYNGEE. The V gene lost 3 bases and the J gene lost 5 bases, with 17 bases spanning the gap. The CDR3 is made up of 15 amino acids. The CDR3 DNA sequence: TGTGCCAGCAGCGGATCCCCACGGGGCGCGGAGACCCAGTACTTC. Its protein product is CASSGSPRGAETQYF.

J is TRBJ2-7 and V is TRBV5-4; D remains ambiguous. Germline-derived CDR1 and CDR2 are SGHNT and YYREEE (reference sequence). This CDR3 spans 13 amino acids. Trimming shortened V by 1 base and J by 7 bases, and 12 bases separated the two germline ends. The CDR3 DNA sequence: TGTGCCAGCAGCTTGAATGAGGCTGGTGAGCAGTACTTC. Translating it yields CASSLNEAGEQYF. The full variable domain, rest sourced from reference TRBV5-4 and TRBJ2-7, is ETGVTQSPTHLIKTRGQQVTLRCSSQSGHNTVSWYQQALGQGPQFIFQYYREEENGRGNFPPRFSGLQFPNYSSELNVNALELDDSALYLCASSLNEAGEQYFGPGTRLTVT.

The chain couples TRBV5-1 to TRBJ2-7; tentative D call: TRBD1 (8 bases). The CDR3 contains 16 residues. The germline V gene has CDR1 SGHRS and CDR2 YFSETQ. Trimming took 4 bases from V and 4 from J, leaving 21 bases between them. The CDR3 region is CASSPSFTGGVYEQYF. Here the CDR3 DNA reads TGCGCCAGCAGCCCCTCCTTTACAGGGGGGGTTTACGAGCAGTACTTC.

The chain employs TRBV9 and TRBJ1-1; no clear D gene. Germline values: CDR1 SGDLS, CDR2 YYNGEE. V shed 0 bases and J shed 0 bases, with 9 bases lying between them. The length of the CDR3 is 15 residues. This CDR3 reads CASSVDGELNTEAFF. The CDR3 DNA follows: TGTGCCAGCAGCGTAGATGGGGAGCTGAACACTGAAGCTTTCTTT.

The rearrangement links TRBV10-2 to TRBJ1-5; possible D gene TRBD1, 6 bases. This CDR3 has 14 amino acids. V lost 10 bases and J lost 2, with 15 bases in between. Germline V gene lookup returns CDR1 WSHSY and CDR2 SAAADI. The CDR3 sequence is CATAGGGGNQPQHF. For the CDR3, the DNA is TGCGCCACCGCTGGAGGGGGGGGCAATCAGCCCCAGCATTTT.

The DNA of the CDR3 is TGTGCCAGCAGCTTTAACAGGGGTTCGCGGGAGACCCAGTACTTC. This translates into CASSFNRGSRETQYF. The chain links TRBV7-2 to TRBJ2-5, with 7 bases identical to TRBD1. CDR3 size: 15 residues. The germline V gene encodes CDR1 SGHTA and CDR2 FQGNSA. The V and J ends lost 3 bases and 5 bases, in that order; junction bases with no gene match: 9.

This chain uses TRBV6-6 with TRBJ1-6; the D is unclear. V was trimmed by 0 bases and J by 10 bases, leaving 16 bases between them. This CDR3 is 16 amino acids long. CDR1 and CDR2 from the germline V gene are MNHNY and SVGAGI (reference sequence). The CDR3 loop is CASSYSITSLGSPLHF. In nucleotides, the CDR3 is TGTGCCAGCAGTTACTCGATAACATCATTAGGCTCACCCCTCCACTTT.

V is TRBV5-6 and J is TRBJ2-1; D unclear. This CDR3 contains 16 residues. Germline V CDR1 and CDR2: SGHDT, YYEEEE. V was trimmed by 5 bases and J by 0 bases, leaving 15 bases between them. The DNA for the CDR3 is TGTGCCAGCAGAACGGATCCCCGAAGCTCCTACAATGAGCAGTTCTTC. Translation: CASRTDPRSSYNEQFF.

The chain is built from TRBV4-3 and TRBJ2-5; D possibly uses TRBD1 or TRBD2 (6 bases each). Germline-derived CDR1 and CDR2 are LGHNA and YSLEER. The CDR3 has 16 amino acids. V gave up 0 bases and J gave up 3 bases, with 14 bases separating them. CDR3 nucleotides: TGCGCCAGCAGCCAAGATGGGGGGCCCGGGGAAGAGACCCAGTACTTC. Its translation: CASSQDGGPGEETQYF.

CDR3 in DNA: TGCAGCGTAGCTAGCGGAACCCAAGAGACCCAGTACTTC. Its protein is CSVASGTQETQYF. This sequence joins TRBV29-1 and TRBJ2-5; the match to TRBD2 covers 7 bases. The CDR3 is made up of 13 amino acids. Germline V gene data show CDR1 as SQVTM and CDR2 as ANQGSEA. The V segment lost 6 bases and the J segment 1 base; nucleotides outside the gene matches: 5.

The V and J genes are TRBV5-5 and TRBJ2-7; D is unresolved. The CDR3 is 16 residues long. CDR1 and CDR2 from the germline V gene are SGHKS and YYEKEE (reference sequence). Trimming shortened V by 2 bases and J by 3 bases, and 18 bases separated the two germline ends. DNA of the CDR3: TGTGCCAGCAGCTTTAAGTACCCACCGCCCCACTACGAGCAGTACTTC. Translating it yields CASSFKYPPPHYEQYF.

The chain combines TRBV5-4 with TRBJ1-1; 7 nucleotides agree with TRBD1. The germline V gene encodes CDR1 SGHNT and CDR2 YYREEE (reference sequence). The CDR3 consists of 16 residues. Germline trimming cut 5 bases from V and 6 bases from J; bases unmatched to any gene: 16. The CDR3 DNA is TGTGCCAGCAGTAAAAGACAGGGAGGATTTTGGGCTGAAGCTTTCTTT. As protein: CASSKRQGGFWAEAFF.

CDR3 DNA: TGTGCCATCAGTGAGTCGGGCGAAAACTTGAACACCGGGGAGCTGTTTTTT. Translation gives CAISESGENLNTGELFF. This chain connects TRBV10-3 to TRBJ2-2; D not resolved. Trimming left V 0 bases short and J 1 base short, with 12 bases between. Germline V gene sequence: CDR1 ENHRY, CDR2 SYGVKD. The CDR3 is 17 amino acids.

The CDR3, as DNA: TGTGCCAGCAGCCGGACAGCTGGAAACACCATATATTTT. It specifies CASSRTAGNTIYF. The chain combines TRBV7-8 with TRBJ1-3, with D tentatively TRBD1 (6 bases). The CDR3 runs 13 residues. Trimming shortened V by 5 bases and J by 2 bases, and 7 bases separated the two germline ends. In germline, CDR1 is SGHVS, CDR2 FQNEAQ.